Sequencing of this TCR beta chain was carried out in a study of control samples from healthy donors and cancer patients. Germline-derived CDR1 and CDR2 are LGHDT and YNNKEL (reference sequence). The CDR3 totals 16 residues. V lost 5 bases, J lost 5 bases, and 11 bases stayed unmatched. Produced via immunoSEQ multiplex PCR; TCRdb's table is partial and in-frame only. The data show more than 95,000 clones, around 87% seen once. V and J are TRBV3-1 (or the pseudogene TRBV3-2) and TRBJ2-3, with 9 bases lining up with TRBD2. The sequence was obtained from a middle-aged man in good health. Sequencing was done on a sample of blood. CDR3 coding DNA: TGTGCCAGCAGCTTATGGCGGGGGGGCCGAGGAGATACGCAGTATTTT. This translates into CASSLWRGGRGDTQYF.